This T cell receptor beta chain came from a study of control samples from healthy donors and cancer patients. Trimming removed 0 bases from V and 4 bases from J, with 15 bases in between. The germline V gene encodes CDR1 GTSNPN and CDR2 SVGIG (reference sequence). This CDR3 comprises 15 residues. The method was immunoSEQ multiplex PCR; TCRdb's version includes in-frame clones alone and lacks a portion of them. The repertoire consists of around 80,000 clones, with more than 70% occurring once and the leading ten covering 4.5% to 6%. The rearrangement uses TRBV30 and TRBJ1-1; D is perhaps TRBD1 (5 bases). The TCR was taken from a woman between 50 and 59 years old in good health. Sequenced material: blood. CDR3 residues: CAWSVRGGLSTEAFF. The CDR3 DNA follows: TGTGCCTGGAGTGTACGCGGGGGGTTGAGCACTGAAGCTTTCTTT.